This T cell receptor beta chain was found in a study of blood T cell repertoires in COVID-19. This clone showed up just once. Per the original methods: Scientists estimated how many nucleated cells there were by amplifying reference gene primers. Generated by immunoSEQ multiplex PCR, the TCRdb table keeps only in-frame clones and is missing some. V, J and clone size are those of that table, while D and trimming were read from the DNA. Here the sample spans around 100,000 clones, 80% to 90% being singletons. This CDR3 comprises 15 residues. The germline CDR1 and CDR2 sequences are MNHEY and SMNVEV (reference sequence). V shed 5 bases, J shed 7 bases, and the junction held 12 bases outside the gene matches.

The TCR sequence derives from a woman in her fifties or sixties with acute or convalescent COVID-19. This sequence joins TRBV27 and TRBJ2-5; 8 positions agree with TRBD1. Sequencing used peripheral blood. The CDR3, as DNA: TGTGCCAGCAGTCCTGTACAGGGGGGTTTGGCGACCCAGTACTTC. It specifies CASSPVQGGLATQYF.